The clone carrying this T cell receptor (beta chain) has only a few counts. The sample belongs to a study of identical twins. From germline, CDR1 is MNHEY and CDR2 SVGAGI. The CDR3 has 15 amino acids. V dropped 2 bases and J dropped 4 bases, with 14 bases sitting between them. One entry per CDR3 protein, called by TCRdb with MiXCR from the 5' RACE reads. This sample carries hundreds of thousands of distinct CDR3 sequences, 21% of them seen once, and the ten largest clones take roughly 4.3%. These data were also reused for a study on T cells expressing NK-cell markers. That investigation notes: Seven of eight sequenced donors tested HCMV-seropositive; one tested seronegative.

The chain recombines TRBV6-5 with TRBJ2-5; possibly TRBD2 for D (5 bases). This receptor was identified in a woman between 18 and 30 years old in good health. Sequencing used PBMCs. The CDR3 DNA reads TGTGCCAGCAGTTACCTGAGCCCCCGGGGAGAGACCCAGTACTTC. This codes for CASSYLSPRGETQYF.